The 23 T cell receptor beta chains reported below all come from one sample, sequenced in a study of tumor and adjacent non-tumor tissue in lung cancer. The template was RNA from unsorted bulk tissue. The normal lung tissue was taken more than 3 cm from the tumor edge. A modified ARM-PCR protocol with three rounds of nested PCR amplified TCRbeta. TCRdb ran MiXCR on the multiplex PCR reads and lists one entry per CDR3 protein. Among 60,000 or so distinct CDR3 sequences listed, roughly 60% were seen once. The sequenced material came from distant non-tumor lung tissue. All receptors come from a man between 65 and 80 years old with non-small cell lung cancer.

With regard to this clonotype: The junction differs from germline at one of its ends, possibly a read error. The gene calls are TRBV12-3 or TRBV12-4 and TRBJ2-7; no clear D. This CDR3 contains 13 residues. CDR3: CACSYGRTYEQYF. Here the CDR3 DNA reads TGTGCCTGTAGTTACGGACGGACCTACGAGCAATACTTC.

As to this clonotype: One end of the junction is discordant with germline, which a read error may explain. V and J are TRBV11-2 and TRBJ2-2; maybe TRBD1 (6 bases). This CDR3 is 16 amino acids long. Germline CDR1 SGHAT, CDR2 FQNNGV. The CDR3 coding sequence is TGTGCCAGCAGCCTGCAGGGGACGTTGTTCGCCGGGGAGCCGATTTTT. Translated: CASSLQGTLFAGEPIF. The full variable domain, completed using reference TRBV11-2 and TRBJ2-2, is EAGVAQSPRYKIIEKRQSVAFWCNPISGHATLYWYQQILGQGPKLLIQFQNNGVVDDSQLPKDRFSAERLKGVDSTLKIQPAKLEDSAVYLCASSLQGTLFAGEPIFGEGSRLTVL.

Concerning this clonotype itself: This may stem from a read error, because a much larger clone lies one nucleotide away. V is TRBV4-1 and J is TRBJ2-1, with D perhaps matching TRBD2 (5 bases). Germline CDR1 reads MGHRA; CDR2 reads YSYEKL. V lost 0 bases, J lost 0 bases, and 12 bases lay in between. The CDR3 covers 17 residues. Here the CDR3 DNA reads TGCGCCAGCAGCCAAGATTACGGAGGTAACTCCTACAATGAGCAGTTCTTC. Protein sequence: CASSQDYGGNSYNEQFF.

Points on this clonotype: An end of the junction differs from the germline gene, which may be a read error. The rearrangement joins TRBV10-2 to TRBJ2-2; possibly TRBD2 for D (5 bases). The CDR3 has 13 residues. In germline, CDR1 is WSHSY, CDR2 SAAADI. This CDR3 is CASNEGNTGELFF. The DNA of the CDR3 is TGCGCCAGCAATGAGGGAAACACCGGGGAGCTGTTTTTT.

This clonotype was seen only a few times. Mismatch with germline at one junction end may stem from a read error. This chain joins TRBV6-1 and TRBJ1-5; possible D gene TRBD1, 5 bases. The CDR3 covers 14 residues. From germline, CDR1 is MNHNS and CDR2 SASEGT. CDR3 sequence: CASSREVSNQLQHF. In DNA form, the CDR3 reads TGTGCCAGCAGCAGGGAGGTGAGCAATCAGCTCCAGCATTTT.

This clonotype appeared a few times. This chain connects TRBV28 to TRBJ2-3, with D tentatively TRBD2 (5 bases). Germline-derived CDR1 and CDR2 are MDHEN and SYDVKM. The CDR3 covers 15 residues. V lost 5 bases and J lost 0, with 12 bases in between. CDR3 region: CASSLDRLSTDTQYF. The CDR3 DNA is TGTGCCAGCAGTCTCGATCGACTAAGCACAGATACGCAGTATTTT.

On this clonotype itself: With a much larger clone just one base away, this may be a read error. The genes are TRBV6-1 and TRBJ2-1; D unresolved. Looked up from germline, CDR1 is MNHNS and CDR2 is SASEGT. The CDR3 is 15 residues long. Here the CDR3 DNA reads TGTGCCAGCAGTGCCGAACATTTACCCTACAATGGGCAGTTCTTC. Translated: CASSAEHLPYNGQFF.

The CDR3 region has the DNA TGTGCCAGCAGCTTGGCCGAGGGACAGGGTTTCGGGGAGCTGTTTTTT. The encoded protein is CASSLAEGQGFGELFF. This chain links TRBV5-6 with TRBJ2-2, with 9 positions matching TRBD1. The CDR3 has 16 residues. CDR1 and CDR2 (germline): SGHDT, YYEEEE. V was pared by 0 bases and J by 7 bases, with 7 bases of the junction left unmatched.

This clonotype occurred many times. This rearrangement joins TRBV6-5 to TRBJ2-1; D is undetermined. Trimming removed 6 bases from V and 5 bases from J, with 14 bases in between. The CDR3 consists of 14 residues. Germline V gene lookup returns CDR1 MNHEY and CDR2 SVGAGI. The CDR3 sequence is CASSLWLENNEQFF. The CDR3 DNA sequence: TGTGCCAGCAGCCTGTGGCTCGAAAACAATGAGCAGTTCTTC.

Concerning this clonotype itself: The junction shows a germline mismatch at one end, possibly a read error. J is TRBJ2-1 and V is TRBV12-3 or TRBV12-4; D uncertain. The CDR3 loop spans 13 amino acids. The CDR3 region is CASSLMGYNEQSF. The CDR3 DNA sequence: TGTGCCAGCAGTTTAATGGGCTACAATGAGCAGTCCTTC.

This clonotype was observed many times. For the CDR3, the DNA is TGCGCCAGCAGCGAAAGGGGAACTGGAAACACCATATATTTT. Translating it yields CASSERGTGNTIYF. The rearrangement joins TRBV4-1 to TRBJ1-3, with D possibly matching TRBD1 (5 bases). The V and J ends lost 5 bases and 2 bases respectively, with 10 bases between them. Per the germline V gene, CDR1 is MGHRA and CDR2 is YSYEKL. The CDR3 consists of 14 residues.

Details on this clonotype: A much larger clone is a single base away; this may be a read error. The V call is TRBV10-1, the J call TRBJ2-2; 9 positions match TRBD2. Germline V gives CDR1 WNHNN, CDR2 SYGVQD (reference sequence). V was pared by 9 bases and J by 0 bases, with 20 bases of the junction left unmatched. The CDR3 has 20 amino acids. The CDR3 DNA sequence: TGCGCCAGGAAATCTGTGTTATGGTCAGCGGGAGGAACGAACACCGGGGAGCTGTTTTTT. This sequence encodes CARKSVLWSAGGTNTGELFF.

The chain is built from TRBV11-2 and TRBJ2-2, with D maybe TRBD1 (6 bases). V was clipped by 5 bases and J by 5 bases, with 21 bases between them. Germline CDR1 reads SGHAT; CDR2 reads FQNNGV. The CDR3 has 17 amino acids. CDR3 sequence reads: CASSRRRGQAHTGELFF. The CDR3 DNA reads TGTGCCAGCAGCCGGAGACGGGGACAAGCCCATACCGGGGAGCTGTTTTTT. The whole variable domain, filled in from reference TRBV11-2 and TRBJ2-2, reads EAGVAQSPRYKIIEKRQSVAFWCNPISGHATLYWYQQILGQGPKLLIQFQNNGVVDDSQLPKDRFSAERLKGVDSTLKIQPAKLEDSAVYLCASSRRRGQAHTGELFFGEGSRLTVL.

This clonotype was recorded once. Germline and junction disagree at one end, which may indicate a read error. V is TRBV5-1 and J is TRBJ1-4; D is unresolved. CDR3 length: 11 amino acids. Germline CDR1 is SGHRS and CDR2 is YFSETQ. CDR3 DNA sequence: TGCGTCAGCAGCTTCGAGGAAAAACTGTTTTTT. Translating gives CVSSFEEKLFF.

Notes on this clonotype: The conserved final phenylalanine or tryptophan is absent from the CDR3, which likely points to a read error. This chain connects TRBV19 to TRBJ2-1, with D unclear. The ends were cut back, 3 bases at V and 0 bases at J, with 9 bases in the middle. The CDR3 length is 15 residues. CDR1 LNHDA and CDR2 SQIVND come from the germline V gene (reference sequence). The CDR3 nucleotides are TGTGCCAGTAGTATTATCCCTAGCTCCTACAATGAGCAGTTCTTA. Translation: CASSIIPSSYNEQFL.

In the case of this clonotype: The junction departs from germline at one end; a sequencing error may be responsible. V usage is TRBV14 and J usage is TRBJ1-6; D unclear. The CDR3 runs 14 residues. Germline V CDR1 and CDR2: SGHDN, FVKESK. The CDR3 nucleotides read TGTGCCAGCAGGCAAGTGGTGGTAGGTTCACCCCTCCACTTT. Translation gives CASRQVVVGSPLHF.

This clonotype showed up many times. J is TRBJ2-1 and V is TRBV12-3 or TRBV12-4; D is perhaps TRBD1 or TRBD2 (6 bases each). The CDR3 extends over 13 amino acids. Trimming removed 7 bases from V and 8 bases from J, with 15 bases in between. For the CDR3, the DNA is TGTGCCAGCACCCCGTACAGGGAGGATGAGCAGTTCTTC. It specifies CASTPYREDEQFF.

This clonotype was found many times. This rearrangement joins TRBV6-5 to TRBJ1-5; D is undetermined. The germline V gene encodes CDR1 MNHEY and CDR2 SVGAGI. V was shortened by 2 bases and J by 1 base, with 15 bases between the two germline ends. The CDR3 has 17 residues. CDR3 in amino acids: CASSYPGPPESNQPQHF. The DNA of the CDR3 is TGTGCCAGCAGTTACCCAGGACCGCCCGAAAGCAATCAGCCCCAGCATTTT.

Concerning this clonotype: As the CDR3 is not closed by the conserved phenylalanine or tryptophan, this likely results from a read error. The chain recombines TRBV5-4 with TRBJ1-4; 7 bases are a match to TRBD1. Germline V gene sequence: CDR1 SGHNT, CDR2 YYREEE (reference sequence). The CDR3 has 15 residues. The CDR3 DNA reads TGTGCCAGCAGCTCAAACAGGGGACTTAATGAACAACTGTTTTAT. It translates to CASSSNRGLNEQLFY.

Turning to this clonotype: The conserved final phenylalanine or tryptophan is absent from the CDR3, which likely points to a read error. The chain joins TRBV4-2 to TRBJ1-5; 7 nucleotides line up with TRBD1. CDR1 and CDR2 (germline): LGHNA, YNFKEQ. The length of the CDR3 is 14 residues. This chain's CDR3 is CASSQATGDQLQHY. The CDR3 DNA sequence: TGTGCCAGCAGCCAAGCCACAGGGGATCAGCTCCAGCATTAT.

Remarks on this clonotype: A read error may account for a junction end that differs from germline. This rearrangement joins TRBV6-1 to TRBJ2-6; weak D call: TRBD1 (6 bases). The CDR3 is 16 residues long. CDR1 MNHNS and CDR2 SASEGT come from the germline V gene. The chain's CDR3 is CASSAVDSSEANVPTF. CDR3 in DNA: TGTGCCAGCAGTGCCGTGGACAGCTCTGAGGCCAACGTCCCGACTTTC.

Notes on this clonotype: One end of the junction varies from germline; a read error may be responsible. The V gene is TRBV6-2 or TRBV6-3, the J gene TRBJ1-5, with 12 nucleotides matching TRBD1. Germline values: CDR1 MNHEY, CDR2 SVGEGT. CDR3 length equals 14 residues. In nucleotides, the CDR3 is TGTGCCAGCACGGGGACAGGGGGCAATCAGCCCCTGCATTTT. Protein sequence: CASTGTGGNQPLHF.

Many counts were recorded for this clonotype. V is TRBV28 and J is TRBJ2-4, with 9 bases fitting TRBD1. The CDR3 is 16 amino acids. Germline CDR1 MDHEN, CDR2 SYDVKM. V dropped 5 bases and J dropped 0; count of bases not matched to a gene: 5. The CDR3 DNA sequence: TGTGCCAGCAGTCCGGGACAGGGCGTAGCCAAAAACATTCAGTACTTC. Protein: CASSPGQGVAKNIQYF.